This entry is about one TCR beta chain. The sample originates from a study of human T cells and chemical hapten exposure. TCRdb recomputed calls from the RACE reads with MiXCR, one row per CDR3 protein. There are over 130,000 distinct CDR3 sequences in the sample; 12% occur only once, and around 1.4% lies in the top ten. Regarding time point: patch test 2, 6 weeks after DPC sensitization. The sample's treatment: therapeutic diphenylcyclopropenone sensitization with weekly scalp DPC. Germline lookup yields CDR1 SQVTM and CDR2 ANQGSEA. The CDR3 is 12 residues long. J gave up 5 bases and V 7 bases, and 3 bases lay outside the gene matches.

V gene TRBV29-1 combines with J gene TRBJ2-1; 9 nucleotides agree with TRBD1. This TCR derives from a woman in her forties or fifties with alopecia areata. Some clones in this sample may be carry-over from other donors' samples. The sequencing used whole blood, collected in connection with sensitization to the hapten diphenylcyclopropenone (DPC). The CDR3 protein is CSARDRDNEQFF. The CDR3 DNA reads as TGCAGCGCCCGGGACAGGGACAATGAGCAGTTCTTC.